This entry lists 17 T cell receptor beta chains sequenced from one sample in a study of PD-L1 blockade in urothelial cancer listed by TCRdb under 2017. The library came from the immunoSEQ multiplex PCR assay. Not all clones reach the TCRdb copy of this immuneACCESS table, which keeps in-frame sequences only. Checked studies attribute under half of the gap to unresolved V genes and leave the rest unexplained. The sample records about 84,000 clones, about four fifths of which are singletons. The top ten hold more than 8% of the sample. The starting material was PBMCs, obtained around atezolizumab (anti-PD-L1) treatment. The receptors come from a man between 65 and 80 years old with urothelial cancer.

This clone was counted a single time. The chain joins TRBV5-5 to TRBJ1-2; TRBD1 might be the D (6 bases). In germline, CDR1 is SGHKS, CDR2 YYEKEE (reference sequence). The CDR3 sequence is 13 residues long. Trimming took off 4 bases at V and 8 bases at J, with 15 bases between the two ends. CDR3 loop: CASSLGTLTGYTF. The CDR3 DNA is TGTGCCAGCAGCCTAGGGACACTGACAGGCTACACCTTC.

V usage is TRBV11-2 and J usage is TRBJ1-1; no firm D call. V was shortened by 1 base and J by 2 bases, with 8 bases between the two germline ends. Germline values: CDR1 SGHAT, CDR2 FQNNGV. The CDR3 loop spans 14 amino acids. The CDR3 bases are TGTGCCAGCAGCTTAGGCAACACCAACACTGAAGCTTTCTTT. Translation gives CASSLGNTNTEAFF.

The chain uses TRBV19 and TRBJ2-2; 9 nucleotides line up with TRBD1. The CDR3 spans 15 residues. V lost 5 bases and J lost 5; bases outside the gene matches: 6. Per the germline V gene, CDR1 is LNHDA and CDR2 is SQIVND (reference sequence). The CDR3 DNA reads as TGTGCCAGTAGTTCGGGACAGGGCGAAACCGGGGAGCTGTTTTTT. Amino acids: CASSSGQGETGELFF.

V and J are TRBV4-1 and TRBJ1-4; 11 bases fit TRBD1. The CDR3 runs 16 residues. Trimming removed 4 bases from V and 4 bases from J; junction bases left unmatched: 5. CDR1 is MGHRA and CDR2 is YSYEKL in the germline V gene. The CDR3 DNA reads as TGCGCCAGCAGCCGGACAGGGGGCGTCATTAATGAAAAACTGTTTTTT. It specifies CASSRTGGVINEKLFF.

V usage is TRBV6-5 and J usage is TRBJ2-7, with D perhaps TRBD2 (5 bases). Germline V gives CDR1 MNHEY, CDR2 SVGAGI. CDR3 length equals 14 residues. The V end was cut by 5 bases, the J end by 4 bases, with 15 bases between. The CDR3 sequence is CASSPYLRTYEQYF. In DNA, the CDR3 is TGTGCCAGCAGTCCCTACTTGCGGACTTACGAGCAGTACTTC.

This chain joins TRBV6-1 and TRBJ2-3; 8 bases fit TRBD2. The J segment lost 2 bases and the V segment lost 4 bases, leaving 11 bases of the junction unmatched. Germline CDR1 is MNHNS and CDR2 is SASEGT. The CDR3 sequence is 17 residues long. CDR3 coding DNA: TGTGCCAGCAGTGGGTCAGTGAGAGGACTAGCCACAGATACGCAGTATTTT. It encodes CASSGSVRGLATDTQYF.

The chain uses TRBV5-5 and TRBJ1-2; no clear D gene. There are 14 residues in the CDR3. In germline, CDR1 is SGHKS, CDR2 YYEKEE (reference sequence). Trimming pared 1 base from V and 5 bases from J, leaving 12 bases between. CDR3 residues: CASSLKLESYGYTF. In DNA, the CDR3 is TGTGCCAGCAGCTTGAAACTCGAGTCGTATGGCTACACCTTC.

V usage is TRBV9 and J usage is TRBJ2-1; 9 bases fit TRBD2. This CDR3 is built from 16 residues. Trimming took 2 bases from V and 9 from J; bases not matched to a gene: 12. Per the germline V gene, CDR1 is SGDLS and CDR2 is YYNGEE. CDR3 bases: TGTGCCAGCAGCGTGAGTAATAGGCGGGAGGGACGTGAGCAGTTCTTC. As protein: CASSVSNRREGREQFF.

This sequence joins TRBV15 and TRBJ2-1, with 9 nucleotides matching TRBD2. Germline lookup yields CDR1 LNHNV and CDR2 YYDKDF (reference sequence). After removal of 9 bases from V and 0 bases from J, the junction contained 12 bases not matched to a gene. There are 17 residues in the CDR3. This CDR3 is CATARGRGGNSYNEQFF. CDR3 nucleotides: TGTGCCACAGCCCGGGGGCGGGGGGGGAACTCCTACAATGAGCAGTTCTTC.

CDR3 residues: CASSLSPLETQYF. The CDR3 bases are TGTGCCAGCAGCTTATCTCCCCTGGAGACCCAGTACTTC. The chain recombines TRBV11-3 with TRBJ2-5; D gene unclear. Trimming pared 2 bases from V and 5 bases from J, leaving 9 bases between. Germline CDR1 is SGHNT and CDR2 is YENEEA. The CDR3 length is 13 residues.

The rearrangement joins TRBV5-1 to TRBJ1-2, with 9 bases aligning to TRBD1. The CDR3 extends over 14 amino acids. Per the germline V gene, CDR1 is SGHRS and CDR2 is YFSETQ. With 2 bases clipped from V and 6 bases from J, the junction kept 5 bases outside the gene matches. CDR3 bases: TGCGCCAGCAGCTTTCGGACAGGGGAGGATGGCTACACCTTC. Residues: CASSFRTGEDGYTF. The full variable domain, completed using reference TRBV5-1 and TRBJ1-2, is KAGVTQTPRYLIKTRGQQVTLSCSPISGHRSVSWYQQTPGQGLQFLFEYFSETQRNKGNFPGRFSGRQFSNSRSEMNVSTLELGDSALYLCASSFRTGEDGYTFGSGTRLTVV.

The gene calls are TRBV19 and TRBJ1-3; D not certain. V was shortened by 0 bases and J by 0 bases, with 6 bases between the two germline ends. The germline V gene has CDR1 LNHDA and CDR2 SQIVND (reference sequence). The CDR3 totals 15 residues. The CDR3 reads CASSIEGSSGNTIYF. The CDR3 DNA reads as TGTGCCAGTAGTATAGAGGGCAGCTCTGGAAACACCATATATTTT.

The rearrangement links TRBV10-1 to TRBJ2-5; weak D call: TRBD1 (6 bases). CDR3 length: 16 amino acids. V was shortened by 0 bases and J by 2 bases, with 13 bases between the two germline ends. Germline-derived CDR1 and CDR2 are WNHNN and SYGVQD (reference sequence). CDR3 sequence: CASSESTGSGQETQYF. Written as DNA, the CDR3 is TGCGCCAGCAGTGAGTCTACAGGGTCGGGACAAGAGACCCAGTACTTC.

The DNA of the CDR3 is TGTGCCAGCAGCTTAGTCAGGCTAGCCTACGAGCAGTTCTTC. The encoded protein is CASSLVRLAYEQFF. The chain employs TRBV7-8 and TRBJ2-1; possible D gene TRBD2, 5 bases. The CDR3 extends over 14 amino acids. Per germline, CDR1 SGHVS and CDR2 FQNEAQ. Trimming took 1 base from V and 10 from J, leaving 14 bases between them.

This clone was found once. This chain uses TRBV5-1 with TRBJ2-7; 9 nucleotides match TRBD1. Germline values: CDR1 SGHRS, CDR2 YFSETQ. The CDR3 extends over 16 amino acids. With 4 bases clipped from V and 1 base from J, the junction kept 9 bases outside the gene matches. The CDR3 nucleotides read TGCGCCAGCAGCGGGGGGGGACAGGGACCGTCCTACGAGCAGTACTTC. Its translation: CASSGGGQGPSYEQYF.

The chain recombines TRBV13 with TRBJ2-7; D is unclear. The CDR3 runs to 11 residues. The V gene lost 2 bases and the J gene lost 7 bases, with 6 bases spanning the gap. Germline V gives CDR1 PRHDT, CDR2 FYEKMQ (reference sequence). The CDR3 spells CASSLNREQYF. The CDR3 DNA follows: TGTGCCAGCAGCTTAAACCGGGAGCAGTACTTC.

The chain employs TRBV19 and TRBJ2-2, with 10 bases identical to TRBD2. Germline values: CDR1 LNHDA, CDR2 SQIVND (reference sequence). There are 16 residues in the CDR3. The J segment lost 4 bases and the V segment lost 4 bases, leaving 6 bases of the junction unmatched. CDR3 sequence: CASSRFGLAVTGELFF. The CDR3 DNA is TGTGCCAGTAGTAGGTTCGGACTAGCGGTCACCGGGGAGCTGTTTTTT.